The 28 T cell receptor beta chains below come from one sample, sequenced in a study of T cell clones after liver transplantation. Clones were sequenced by immunoSEQ multiplex PCR, and TCRdb holds only the in-frame ones, with some missing. Seen here are over 15,000 clones, approximately 80% observed once, and the top ten hold roughly 32%. The sample consisted of CD8+ T cells from blood, taken roughly 50 months after liver transplant. These receptors all come from a human patient who received a liver transplant. Some of these T cells may belong to the graft donor.

This clone is a singleton in its sample. This chain uses TRBV9 with TRBJ2-3, with 9 positions matching TRBD1. The CDR3 length is 14 residues. V lost 6 bases and J lost 6; bases outside the gene matches: 8. CDR1 SGDLS and CDR2 YYNGEE come from the germline V gene. CDR3 sequence reads: CASNVGGQGDTQYF. The CDR3 DNA is TGTGCCAGCAACGTGGGGGGACAGGGCGATACGCAGTATTTT.

The chain is built from TRBV19 and TRBJ2-2; no definite D call. CDR1 and CDR2 from the germline V gene are LNHDA and SQIVND (reference sequence). V lost 7 bases, J lost 0 bases, and 9 bases lay in between. CDR3 length: 14 amino acids. CDR3 bases: TGTGCCAGTACCATAGATGCGAACACCGGGGAGCTGTTTTTT. Protein sequence: CASTIDANTGELFF. The variable domain in full, with the rest retrieved from reference TRBV19 and TRBJ2-2, is DGGITQSPKYLFRKEGQNVTLSCEQNLNHDAMYWYRQDPGQGLRLIYYSQIVNDFQKGDIAEGYSVSREKKESFPLTVTSAQKNPTAFYLCASTIDANTGELFFGEGSRLTVL.

The rearrangement joins TRBV19 to TRBJ1-4; D is unclear. V gave up 3 bases and J gave up 7 bases, with 15 bases separating them. The CDR3 extends over 15 amino acids. Per the germline V gene, CDR1 is LNHDA and CDR2 is SQIVND (reference sequence). The CDR3 sequence is CASSIYPDLGEKLFF. Here the CDR3 DNA reads TGTGCCAGTAGTATTTACCCAGATTTGGGTGAAAAACTGTTTTTT. The full variable domain, its missing parts supplied by reference TRBV19 and TRBJ1-4, is DGGITQSPKYLFRKEGQNVTLSCEQNLNHDAMYWYRQDPGQGLRLIYYSQIVNDFQKGDIAEGYSVSREKKESFPLTVTSAQKNPTAFYLCASSIYPDLGEKLFFGSGTQLSVL.

This sequence joins TRBV27 and TRBJ1-2, with D perhaps TRBD1 (6 bases). The germline V and J ends were trimmed by 6 bases and 7 bases, with 9 bases remaining between them. The CDR3 runs 11 residues. CDR1 MNHEY and CDR2 SMNVEV come from the germline V gene (reference sequence). The CDR3 spells CASSPGAGYTF. The CDR3 bases are TGTGCCAGCAGCCCAGGGGCTGGCTACACCTTC.

The chain's CDR3 is CATAGGPSYNEQFF. The CDR3 nucleotides are TGTGCCACCGCGGGAGGGCCATCCTACAATGAGCAGTTCTTC. The rearrangement uses TRBV19 and TRBJ2-1; 9 nucleotides match TRBD2. The CDR3 runs 14 residues. Germline trimming cut 10 bases from V and 1 base from J; bases unmatched to any gene: 5. CDR1 and CDR2 (germline): LNHDA, SQIVND (reference sequence).

The V call is TRBV5-1, the J call TRBJ1-1; D uncertain. Trimming shortened V by 0 bases and J by 7 bases, and 4 bases separated the two germline ends. Germline V gene sequence: CDR1 SGHRS, CDR2 YFSETQ. This CDR3 spans 11 amino acids. The CDR3 loop is CASSLAGEAFF. The CDR3 coding sequence is TGCGCCAGCAGCTTGGCCGGTGAAGCTTTCTTT. Using reference TRBV5-1 and TRBJ1-1 for the parts outside the CDR3, the full variable domain is KAGVTQTPRYLIKTRGQQVTLSCSPISGHRSVSWYQQTPGQGLQFLFEYFSETQRNKGNFPGRFSGRQFSNSRSEMNVSTLELGDSALYLCASSLAGEAFFGQGTRLTVV.

This rearrangement joins TRBV14 to TRBJ2-5; weak D call: TRBD1 (6 bases). The CDR3 is made up of 15 amino acids. Trimming stripped 3 bases from V and 3 bases from J, with 14 bases between. Germline CDR1 reads SGHDN; CDR2 reads FVKESK. CDR3 DNA: TGTGCCAGCAGCCACCGGGACACACTGAAAGAGACCCAGTACTTC. Its protein is CASSHRDTLKETQYF.

The chain has TRBV5-1 and TRBJ2-5; D tentatively reads TRBD1 or TRBD2 (5 bases each). The CDR3 has 14 amino acids. Trimming stripped 3 bases from V and 5 bases from J, with 14 bases between. Germline CDR1 reads SGHRS; CDR2 reads YFSETQ. CDR3 bases: TGCGCCAGCAGCTCCCTTCAGGGAGCGGAGACCCAGTACTTC. This gives the protein CASSSLQGAETQYF.

The V and J genes are TRBV7-2 and TRBJ2-5; D is uncertain. Trimming pared 3 bases from V and 5 bases from J, leaving 7 bases between. CDR1 and CDR2 (germline): SGHTA, FQGNSA. This CDR3 has 12 amino acids. The CDR3 coding sequence is TGTGCCAGCAGCTTCCCCTGGGAGACCCAGTACTTC. Its translation: CASSFPWETQYF.

The V gene is TRBV6-5, the J gene TRBJ2-1; TRBD2 is a possible D gene (5 bases). The V end lost 3 bases, the J end lost 5 bases, and 14 bases lay between the germline ends. The CDR3 length is 15 residues. Germline assignment: CDR1 MNHEY and CDR2 SVGAGI. The CDR3: CASSYGGSKNNEQFF. Written as DNA, the CDR3 is TGTGCCAGCAGTTATGGTGGGAGCAAAAACAATGAGCAGTTCTTC.

In its sample, this clone was seen a few times. The chain employs TRBV4-3 and TRBJ1-2, with D possibly matching TRBD1 (6 bases). V was clipped by 6 bases and J by 2 bases, with 16 bases between them. Germline CDR1 LGHNA, CDR2 YSLEER. CDR3 length: 15 amino acids. The CDR3 DNA sequence: TGCGCCAGCAGTCTCAACAGGGATTTGAACTATGGCTACACCTTC. This encodes CASSLNRDLNYGYTF.

This chain joins TRBV30 and TRBJ1-1, with D maybe TRBD1 (6 bases). There are 13 residues in the CDR3. Germline CDR1 GTSNPN, CDR2 SVGIG (reference sequence). V was pared by 3 bases and J by 7 bases, with 15 bases between. CDR3 sequence (DNA): TGTGCCTGGAGCCTAGGGGGGGGCAGTGAAGCTTTCTTT. It codes for CAWSLGGGSEAFF.

The V call is TRBV7-3, the J call TRBJ2-5; the D is unclear. Germline V lookup: CDR1 SGHTA, CDR2 FQGTGA. Trimming shortened V by 2 bases and J by 0 bases, and 25 bases separated the two germline ends. The CDR3 covers 20 residues. CDR3 bases: TGTGCCAGCAGCTTATATCCCCCGACCGGCGGCCGCTACTACCAAGAGACCCAGTACTTC. Protein product: CASSLYPPTGGRYYQETQYF.

V and J are TRBV25-1 and TRBJ2-2, with D perhaps matching TRBD1 (5 bases). The germline V gene has CDR1 MGHDK and CDR2 SYGVNS. V gave up 6 bases and J gave up 4 bases, with 18 bases separating them. The CDR3 spans 16 residues. The CDR3 coding sequence is TGTGCCAGCAGGGCGGATTGGGGCAGGGCCACCGGGGAGCTGTTTTTT. Translating gives CASRADWGRATGELFF.

This clone was seen once. The J gene is TRBJ2-2, the V gene TRBV4-3; 7 bases are shared with TRBD1. The germline gives CDR1 LGHNA, CDR2 YSLEER. The CDR3 runs to 17 residues. The J segment lost 6 bases and the V segment lost 0 bases, leaving 10 bases of the junction unmatched. The CDR3 nucleotides read TGCGCCAGCAGCCAAGAAAGGGGGCCAGGGTGGCCCGGGGAGCTGTTTTTT. This sequence encodes CASSQERGPGWPGELFF.

The chain has TRBV10-2 and TRBJ2-7, with 7 bases that match TRBD1. Trimming removed 7 bases from V and 2 bases from J; junction bases left unmatched: 8. The CDR3 length is 14 residues. In germline, CDR1 is WSHSY, CDR2 SAAADI. The DNA of the CDR3 is TGCGCCAGCACCTACGGGGACAGAACCTACGAGCAGTACTTC. It is translated as CASTYGDRTYEQYF.

This clone appeared many times. This chain uses TRBV28 with TRBJ1-2, with D perhaps TRBD1 (6 bases). Trimming took 6 bases from V and 6 from J, leaving 11 bases between them. Germline V gene sequence: CDR1 MDHEN, CDR2 SYDVKM. The CDR3 has 12 residues. The CDR3: CASRPPGDGYTF. CDR3 in DNA: TGTGCCAGCAGGCCACCAGGGGATGGCTACACCTTC.

This chain uses TRBV25-1 with TRBJ2-1, with D maybe TRBD1 (6 bases). V lost 1 base, J lost 4 bases, and 8 bases lay in between. From germline, CDR1 is MGHDK and CDR2 SYGVNS. This CDR3 has 14 amino acids. The CDR3 loop is CASSESGTYNEQFF. The CDR3 DNA is TGTGCCAGCAGTGAATCTGGGACATACAATGAGCAGTTCTTC.

The V call is TRBV28, the J call TRBJ1-2, with D maybe TRBD1 (6 bases). With 3 bases removed from V and 5 bases from J, the gap between germline ends came to 16 bases. Germline V gene lookup returns CDR1 MDHEN and CDR2 SYDVKM. This CDR3 has 15 residues. The CDR3 sequence: CASSFRGPPRYGYTF. The CDR3 DNA sequence: TGTGCCAGCAGTTTTCGGGGGCCCCCTCGGTATGGCTACACCTTC.

The chain recombines TRBV4-1 with TRBJ2-4; 9 nucleotides agree with TRBD1. The germline V gene encodes CDR1 MGHRA and CDR2 YSYEKL. V was pared by 6 bases and J by 8 bases, with 5 bases of the junction left unmatched. The CDR3 is 13 amino acids. The CDR3 DNA follows: TGCGCCAGCAGTCGGACAGGGGAAGACATTCAGTACTTC. Protein sequence: CASSRTGEDIQYF.

This sequence joins TRBV5-5 and TRBJ1-2; D unclear. CDR1 SGHKS and CDR2 YYEKEE come from the germline V gene (reference sequence). Trimming took 0 bases from V and 4 from J, leaving 13 bases between them. This CDR3 has 15 amino acids. The CDR3 is CASSLEVAVPYGYTF. CDR3 bases: TGTGCCAGCAGCTTGGAAGTGGCCGTCCCCTATGGCTACACCTTC.

This chain links TRBV28 with TRBJ2-1; D may be TRBD2 (5 bases). The ends were cut back, 7 bases at V and 3 bases at J, with 19 bases in the middle. CDR3 size: 16 residues. In germline, CDR1 is MDHEN, CDR2 SYDVKM. The CDR3 bases are TGTGCCAGCACCCCAGGTCTTCGGGAACACTACAATGAGCAGTTCTTC. Translating it yields CASTPGLREHYNEQFF.

This chain uses TRBV7-9 with TRBJ1-2; no definite D call. V was trimmed by 5 bases and J by 4 bases, leaving 14 bases between them. The CDR3 runs 14 residues. Germline V CDR1 and CDR2: SEHNR, FQNEAQ (reference sequence). The CDR3 loop is CASSLDDGGYGYTF. DNA for the CDR3: TGTGCCAGCAGCCTCGACGACGGAGGCTATGGCTACACCTTC.

V usage is TRBV5-4 and J usage is TRBJ2-7; D not certain. The CDR3 length is 12 residues. The V gene lost 4 bases and the J gene lost 5 bases, with 10 bases spanning the gap. Germline CDR1 and CDR2: SGHNT and YYREEE (reference sequence). The CDR3 loop reads CASSLFSDEQYF. CDR3 nucleotides: TGTGCCAGCAGCCTCTTCAGCGACGAGCAGTACTTC.

This chain connects TRBV5-1 to TRBJ2-3; 9 bases are a match to TRBD1. The germline gives CDR1 SGHRS, CDR2 YFSETQ. The length of the CDR3 is 17 residues. With 3 bases clipped from V and 0 bases from J, the junction kept 8 bases outside the gene matches. The CDR3 DNA reads TGCGCCAGCAGCTCTATTGCACAGGGGGCAAGCACAGATACGCAGTATTTT. Residues: CASSSIAQGASTDTQYF.

The J gene is TRBJ2-2, the V gene TRBV18, with 11 bases matching TRBD1. Germline V CDR1 and CDR2: KGHSH, LQKENI. After removal of 3 bases from V and 5 bases from J, the junction contained 2 bases not matched to a gene. The CDR3 length is 15 residues. The CDR3 here is CASSPRDRGTGELFF. As DNA, the CDR3 is TGTGCCAGCTCACCGAGGGACAGGGGGACCGGGGAGCTGTTTTTT.

The chain joins TRBV5-4 to TRBJ2-5; the D gene could be TRBD1 or TRBD2 (5 bases each). The DNA end is a closer match to TRBJ2-7, so the J assignment may be wrong. Per the germline V gene, CDR1 is SGHNT and CDR2 is YYREEE (reference sequence). The CDR3 length is 14 residues. CDR3 DNA: TGTGCCAGCAGCCCGGGGCCGAGCTCCTACGAGCAGTACTTC. Amino acid sequence: CASSPGPSSYEQYF.

The chain recombines TRBV29-1 with TRBJ2-2; either TRBD1 or TRBD2 may fit D (5 bases each). CDR3 length: 14 residues. The germline CDR1 and CDR2 sequences are SQVTM and ANQGSEA. Deletions cut 2 bases from V and 0 bases from J, with 7 bases between. The CDR3 spells CSVEMGANTGELFF. The CDR3 nucleotides read TGCAGCGTTGAAATGGGGGCGAACACCGGGGAGCTGTTTTTT.